This entry describes one T cell receptor beta chain. Its antigen target is currently unknown. Within one base of it there is no much larger clone, and no base qualities were kept. Libraries came from 5' RACE. The run used an Illumina HiSeq 2500. A second roughly 7 to 11 cycle PCR used a sample-barcoded 5' primer and a J-beta primer mix. A template-switch 5' adaptor carrying 12 random nucleotides introduced a unique molecular identifier onto each TCR beta cDNA molecule. Each sample yielded at least 2.5 million CDR3-containing paired-end reads. All of the RNA was converted into first-strand cDNA using the Mint cDNA synthesis kit, with a TRBC-specific oligonucleotide serving as the primer. All cDNA was treated with uracil-DNA glycosylase and then went through a first 18-cycle PCR with the universal primers M1SS and BC2_uni_R. Per the source publication's procedure: Normalization of each sample was performed by random selection of 1 million high-quality reads, each carrying a distinct molecular identifier. Reads with shared molecular identifiers were discarded instead of being binned into consensus sequences. MiTCR, with a Q25 quality threshold and the strictest error-elimination algorithm, was used for CDR3 identification, clonotype clustering and error correction. A nonparametric unseen species model with Euler transformation was used to estimate lower-bound total TCR beta diversity. In-frame beta chains were kept once TCRdb had trimmed the public reads at Q25 with fastp and called clones with MiXCR. Here each entry gathers all rows of one CDR3 protein and keeps the most common genes and DNA. TCRdb's processing, not the study's, gives the V and J calls here. Present in this sample are 1.5 million to 2 million distinct CDR3 sequences, about 50% of which were seen just once. Together, the top ten hold over 2% of the sample.

The data were obtained in a study of blood T cells in healthy people across ages (dated by TCRdb to about 2015). Broadly, across the study: In model experiments, template switching captured roughly one uniquely barcoded TCR beta cDNA molecule for every two T cells. Using deep sequencing normalized with unique cDNA molecular identifiers, the study measured how TCR beta repertoire diversity changes with age. Donors of different ages were randomly distributed across sequencing lanes to avoid experimental bias. The study analyzed two additional independent replicas of 1 million unique cDNA reads from the same blood draw for two donors, one aged 18 to 30 and one aged 80 or older. Four age groups were formed from the donors: young (average around 15 years), middle-aged (less than 40), aged (62) and long-lived (roughly 81).

The roughly 37 donors, aged about 6 to 95 years, were systemically healthy Caucasian individuals from Russia. Each donor gave 8 to 10 milliliters of peripheral blood, drawn into EDTA-treated Vacutainer tubes. Ficoll-Paque density-gradient centrifugation was used to isolate PBMCs, with at least 6.5 million per sample. Trizol reagent was used to extract total RNA from PBMCs, with at least 6 micrograms per sample. For every donor, an aliquot of PBMCs went through flow cytometry to measure the percentages of naive CD45RAhigh/CD27high T cells. Trimming costs V 5 bases and J 5 bases, and their ends lie 16 bases apart. CDR1 is given as PRHDT and CDR2 as FYEKMQ, both from the germline V gene (reference sequence). The CDR3 sequence holds 14 residues, the cysteine and phenylalanine included. The retained sequence is limited to the CDR3, 42 bases, with the frame set at the first base. Overall results and qualifications from the work: Conclusive comparison of naive and antigen-experienced compartments was prevented by the profiling of bulk unsorted PBMCs. Compared with the aged group, the long-lived group had more naive CD4+ T cells, fewer expanded clones and increased TCR diversity, a pattern suggesting age selection. As age increased, observed TCR beta diversity per million T cells dropped in a roughly linear way, and a significant reduction was already evident by age about 40. The percentage of naive T cells measured by flow cytometry correlated strongly with observed TCR beta diversity. Because donor CMV infection status was unknown, age-related changes in expanded clonotypes were potentially confounded. Estimates of total diversity based on one million sequenced T cells were regarded as lower bounds and as underestimates.

The sequence joins TRBV13 to TRBJ2-7; there is no confident call for the D gene. The source of this sequence is a woman between 40 and 50 years old in good health. Material: blood. The nucleotides read TGTGCCAGCAGCCAAAGGTACTCGGGCGACGAGCAGTACTTC. It specifies CASSQRYSGDEQYF.